Below, 9 T cell receptor beta chains from the same sample are listed, as sequenced in a study of neurological immune-mediated disorders. From the 5' RACE reads, TCRdb called clonotypes with MiXCR, one entry per CDR3 protein. The sample holds 60,000 or so distinct CDR3 sequences; 3% to 4% are singletons and the top ten take approximately 7.1%. Sequenced material: PBMCs. The receptors stem from a woman aged 55-69 years with multiple sclerosis.

This clonotype was recorded many times. This chain joins TRBV27 and TRBJ1-6; D is undetermined. This CDR3 spans 12 amino acids. V lost 4 bases and J 13 bases, leaving 11 bases between the germline ends. Germline CDR1 MNHEY, CDR2 SMNVEV (reference sequence). CDR3 nucleotides: TGTGCCAGCAGTTGGGCCCCCGGCCCCCTCCACTTT. The encoded protein is CASSWAPGPLHF.

This clonotype was found many times. J is TRBJ2-1 and V is TRBV7-3, with D tentatively TRBD1 or TRBD2 (5 bases each). V was pared by 3 bases and J by 10 bases, with 16 bases between. This CDR3 is built from 14 residues. Per the germline V gene, CDR1 is SGHTA and CDR2 is FQGTGA. CDR3 DNA sequence: TGTGCCAGCAGCTTTAGGGGACCGCCGGAAGAGCAGTTCTTC. Its protein is CASSFRGPPEEQFF.

This clonotype was recorded many times. The chain couples TRBV9 to TRBJ2-6; either TRBD1 or TRBD2 may fit D (5 bases each). CDR3 length equals 14 residues. Germline CDR1 SGDLS, CDR2 YYNGEE. Deletions cut 4 bases from V and 5 bases from J, with 10 bases between. The CDR3 loop is CASSWGFRANVLTF. The CDR3 bases are TGTGCCAGCAGCTGGGGGTTCCGGGCCAACGTCCTGACTTTC.

This clonotype has a count of ten or more. The chain is built from TRBV5-1 and TRBJ2-7; 7 bases align to TRBD1. The V gene's germline CDR1 is SGHRS and CDR2 YFSETQ. This CDR3 has 14 residues. With V trimmed by 4 bases and J by 3 bases, 7 bases remained unmatched. CDR3 protein: CASSPETGFYEQYF. The CDR3 DNA follows: TGCGCCAGCAGCCCAGAGACAGGGTTCTACGAGCAGTACTTC.

This clonotype has a count of ten or more. This sequence joins TRBV28 and TRBJ2-5; 9 nucleotides agree with TRBD2. The ends lost 1 base at V and 4 bases at J; junction bases unmatched: 10. From germline, CDR1 is MDHEN and CDR2 SYDVKM. This CDR3 spans 17 amino acids. The CDR3 DNA reads TGTGCCAGCAGTTTATCAAGGCGGGAGGGCCGGGGAGAGACCCAGTACTTC. Protein product: CASSLSRREGRGETQYF. Variable domain in full (rest from reference TRBV28 and TRBJ2-5): DVKVTQSSRYLVKRTGEKVFLECVQDMDHENMFWYRQDPGLGLRLIYFSYDVKMKEKGDIPEGYSVSREKKERFSLILESASTNQTSMYLCASSLSRREGRGETQYFGPGTRLLVL.

The chain joins TRBV6-6 to TRBJ1-4, with 7 bases aligning to TRBD1. V was pared by 5 bases and J by 5 bases, with 11 bases of the junction left unmatched. This CDR3 has 16 residues. Per germline, CDR1 MNHNY and CDR2 SVGAGI (reference sequence). The CDR3 region is CASSRGPGQKNEKLFF. For the CDR3, the DNA is TGTGCCAGCAGTCGCGGACCGGGACAGAAGAATGAAAAACTGTTTTTT.

This clonotype was detected ten times or more. This sequence joins TRBV5-1 and TRBJ2-7, with D perhaps matching TRBD1 (6 bases). The CDR3 length is 14 residues. Germline V CDR1 and CDR2: SGHRS, YFSETQ. Trimming stripped 3 bases from V and 2 bases from J, with 12 bases between. DNA for the CDR3: TGCGCCAGCAGCTACGGGCAGGGGACCTACGAGCAGTACTTC. This gives the protein CASSYGQGTYEQYF.

At least ten counts were recorded for this clonotype. This rearrangement joins TRBV20-1 to TRBJ1-6; no clear D gene. CDR1 is DFQATT and CDR2 is SNEGSKA in the germline V gene (reference sequence). This CDR3 is built from 15 residues. Trimming removed 2 bases at V and 8 bases at J, with 16 bases between. This CDR3 reads CSARHPGPRDSPLHF. The DNA of the CDR3 is TGCAGTGCTAGACACCCTGGCCCACGGGATTCACCCCTCCACTTT.

CDR3 region: CASSPQGVGNTEAFF. The CDR3 DNA is TGTGCCAGCTCACCCCAGGGGGTCGGGAACACTGAAGCTTTCTTT. The chain has TRBV18 and TRBJ1-1, with 7 bases that match TRBD1. Germline V CDR1 and CDR2: KGHSH, LQKENI. J lost 1 base, V lost 3 bases, and 5 bases had no gene match. The CDR3 totals 15 residues.